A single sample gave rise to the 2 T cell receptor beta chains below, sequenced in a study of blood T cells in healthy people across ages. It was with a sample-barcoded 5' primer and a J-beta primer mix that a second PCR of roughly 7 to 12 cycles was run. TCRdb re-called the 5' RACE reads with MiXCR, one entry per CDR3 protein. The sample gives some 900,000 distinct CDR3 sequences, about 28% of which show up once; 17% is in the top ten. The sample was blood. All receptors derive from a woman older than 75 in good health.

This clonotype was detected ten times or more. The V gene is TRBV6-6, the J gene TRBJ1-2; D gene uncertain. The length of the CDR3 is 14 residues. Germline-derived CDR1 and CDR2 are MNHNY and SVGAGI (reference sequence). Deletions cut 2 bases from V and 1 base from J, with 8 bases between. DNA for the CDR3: TGTGCCAGCAGTTACAAAGGACTTAACTATGGCTACACCTTC. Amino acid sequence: CASSYKGLNYGYTF.

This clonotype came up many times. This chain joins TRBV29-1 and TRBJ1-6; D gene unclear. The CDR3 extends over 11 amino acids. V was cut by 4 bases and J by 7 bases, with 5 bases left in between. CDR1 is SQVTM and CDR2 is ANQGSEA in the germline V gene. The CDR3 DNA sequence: TGCAGCGTTGGGTGGAATTCACCCCTCCACTTT. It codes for CSVGWNSPLHF.